This T cell receptor (beta chain) was captured by sequencing in a study of shared clonotypes between healthy human individuals. Study outcomes and limitations: Among donors, sharing of clonotypes was expected to be affected by sequencing depth. Limited genetic and exposure-history diversity came from having few donors.

Everyone who donated was a Caucasian adult who lived in Nashville, Tennessee. Trimming pared 2 bases from V and 5 bases from J, leaving 12 bases between. The CDR3 consists of 13 residues. The germline V gene encodes CDR1 GTSNPN and CDR2 SVGIG (reference sequence). With respect to this clone: Its antigen remains unknown.

The data were produced by immunoSEQ multiplex PCR, yet TCRdb's version contains in-frame clones alone and is incomplete. The sample consists of some 2,400,000 clones, roughly 95% of them appearing once. The chain joins TRBV30 to TRBJ2-5, with D perhaps matching TRBD1 (5 bases). The TCR was taken from a man younger than 30 in good health. Sequencing was carried out using naive CD4+ T cells sorted from blood. Subset in this sample: CD45RA+ positively selected. The CDR3 DNA reads TGTGCCTGGAGTAAGGGGATTAAGGAGACCCAGTACTTC. Amino acid sequence: CAWSKGIKETQYF.